Each of the 21 T cell receptor beta chains below was sequenced from the same sample in a study of T cells in women clearing cervical HPV infection. Libraries were prepared by immunoSEQ multiplex PCR; TCRdb keeps only in-frame clonotypes and omits some of them. The table for this sample gives about 40,000 clones. The sample comprised blood buffy coat. These receptors were taken from a woman aged 18 to 75 with a cervical HPV16 infection that either progressed to CIN3+ or cleared (not recorded which).

A word on this clone: Coverage ceases 3 residues before the CDR3 finishes, and the germline J gene fills in the end. The chain has TRBV19 and TRBJ2-1; 8 bases are a match to TRBD2. CDR1 and CDR2 (germline): LNHDA, SQIVND (reference sequence). CDR3 length equals 15 residues. Trimming took 3 bases from V and 0 from J; bases not matched to a gene: 1. The sequenced part of the CDR3 DNA is TGTGCCAGTAGTATGGCGGGAGGCTCCTACAATGAG. It translates to CASSMAGGSYNE. The whole CDR3 protein is CASSMAGGSYNEQFF.

Regarding this clone: Read sequence stops 3 residues before the CDR3 end, and the germline J gene provides the missing end. This chain connects TRBV7-9 to TRBJ2-7, with 12 bases identical to TRBD1. Germline lookup yields CDR1 SEHNR and CDR2 FQNEAQ (reference sequence). The V gene end was trimmed by 5 bases and the J gene end by 3 bases; junction bases not matched to a gene: 5. This CDR3 region has 15 residues. CDR3 amino acids: CASSTRDRGLYEQYF. The sequenced CDR3 bases are TGTGCCAGCAGCACCCGGGACAGGGGGCTCTACGAG.

A remark on this clone: The read gets to within 3 residues of the CDR3 end, and the germline J gene fills in the rest. The chain recombines TRBV20-1 with TRBJ1-2, with TRBD1 matching over 7 bases. The CDR3 runs to 12 residues. V trimming: 5 bases; J trimming: 6 bases; junction bases outside the gene matches: 6. The germline V gene encodes CDR1 DFQATT and CDR2 SNEGSKA (reference sequence). The part of the CDR3 DNA that was read is TGCAGTGCTCACAGGGGTGTTAATGGC. Translation gives CSAHRGVNG. The entire CDR3 is CSAHRGVNGYTF.

Turning to this clone: The sequence runs out 3 residues before the end of the CDR3; the remainder is reconstructed from the germline J gene. The chain couples TRBV30 to TRBJ1-4; D gene ambiguous. The CDR3 totals 13 residues. Trimming left V 2 bases short and J 0 bases short, with 4 bases between. Germline V gene lookup returns CDR1 GTSNPN and CDR2 SVGIG (reference sequence). CDR3 in amino acids: CAWSTATNEKLFF. The part of the CDR3 DNA that was read is TGTGCCTGGAGTACTGCAACTAATGAAAAA.

Points on this clone: The read ends 3 residues shy of where the CDR3 ends; the end is completed using the germline J gene. V usage is TRBV29-1 and J usage is TRBJ1-2; 7 bases are shared with TRBD1. Germline V gives CDR1 SQVTM, CDR2 ANQGSEA. V lost 2 bases, J lost 6 bases, and 3 bases stayed unmatched. This CDR3 comprises 12 residues. CDR3 residues: CSVEKGADGYTF. The sequenced CDR3 bases are TGCAGCGTTGAAAAGGGGGCGGATGGC.

With respect to this clone: The read halts 3 residues ahead of the CDR3 end, with the missing end drawn from the germline J gene. The chain has TRBV5-6 and TRBJ2-2, with D unresolved. Germline-derived CDR1 and CDR2 are SGHDT and YYEEEE. CDR3 size: 15 residues. CDR3 protein: CASSLEMGTNEKLFF. The CDR3 bases that were read are TGTGCCAGCAGCTTGGAGATGGGTACTAATGAAAAG.

A remark on this clone: From the germline J gene comes the end of the CDR3, since the read stops 3 residues before it. V is TRBV28 and J is TRBJ1-6, with D perhaps matching TRBD1 (6 bases). The CDR3 extends over 14 amino acids. The V gene's germline CDR1 is MDHEN and CDR2 SYDVKM. Trimming shortened V by 2 bases and J by 8 bases, and 10 bases separated the two germline ends. The CDR3 sequence is CASSLGRGDSPLHF. Partial CDR3 DNA: TGTGCCAGCAGTTTAGGCAGGGGAGATTCACCC.

Regarding this clone: The CDR3 end is not reached by the read, which stops 3 residues before it; the germline J gene fills it in. Other DNA sequences in this specimen translate into the identical CDR3. The chain uses TRBV7-9 and TRBJ2-4; D is perhaps TRBD1 (5 bases). Germline V gene lookup returns CDR1 SEHNR and CDR2 FQNEAQ (reference sequence). The CDR3 extends over 15 amino acids. CDR3 DNA (partial): TGTGCCAGCAGCTTAGAGGACATCTCTAACTATGGT. Its protein product is CASSLEDISNYG. The full CDR3 sequence reads CASSLEDISNYGQYF.

The part of the CDR3 DNA that was read is TGCGCCAGCAGCCAAGAAGACAGAGGGAACACTGAA. Translated, it gives CASSQEDRGNTE. The whole CDR3 protein is CASSQEDRGNTEAFF. This chain uses TRBV4-1 with TRBJ1-1; tentatively, D is TRBD1 (5 bases). The read finishes 3 residues shy of the CDR3 end, and the germline J gene is used to complete it. Deletions cut 0 bases from V and 1 base from J, with 9 bases between. CDR3 length: 15 residues. Germline V CDR1 and CDR2: MGHRA, YSYEKL.

As to this clone: Read data end 3 residues before the CDR3 end; the end is taken from the germline J gene. V is TRBV7-3 and J is TRBJ2-3; D not certain. This CDR3 is 13 amino acids long. V was trimmed by 3 bases and J by 0 bases, leaving 4 bases between them. Germline values: CDR1 SGHTA, CDR2 FQGTGA. CDR3 DNA, as far as it was read: TGTGCCAGCAGCTTCTCTAGCACAGATACG. Encoded protein: CASSFSSTDT. The complete CDR3 reads CASSFSSTDTQYF. Drawing the rest from reference TRBV7-3 and TRBJ2-3, the complete variable domain is GAGVSQTPSNKVTEKGKYVELRCDPISGHTALYWYRQSLGQGPEFLIYFQGTGAADDSGLPNDRFFAVRPEGSVSTLKIQRTERGDSAVYLCASSFSSTDTQYFGPGTRLTVL.

Concerning this clone itself: The sequence runs out 3 residues before the end of the CDR3; the remainder is reconstructed from the germline J gene. This chain links TRBV13 with TRBJ2-7; 10 bases are a match to TRBD2. The CDR3 is made up of 15 amino acids. V was clipped by 2 bases and J by 3 bases; unmatched bases: 4. The V gene's germline CDR1 is PRHDT and CDR2 FYEKMQ (reference sequence). CDR3 residues: CASSLPSGGVYEQYF. CDR3 bases read: TGTGCCAGCAGCTTACCTAGCGGGGGAGTCTACGAG.

In the case of this clone: The sequence runs out 3 residues before the end of the CDR3; the remainder is reconstructed from the germline J gene. The V gene is TRBV7-9, the J gene TRBJ2-2; 7 bases fit TRBD1. The CDR3 contains 13 residues. The V gene's germline CDR1 is SEHNR and CDR2 FQNEAQ (reference sequence). The CDR3 spells CATHRGPDEKLFF. The CDR3 bases that were read are TGTGCCACACACAGGGGTCCCGATGAAAAG.

To note about this clone: Read coverage stops 3 residues before the CDR3 terminus; the germline J gene supplies the remainder. V and J are TRBV7-9 and TRBJ2-7; 8 bases agree with TRBD1. After removal of 5 bases from V and 5 bases from J, the junction contained 11 bases not matched to a gene. This CDR3 spans 15 amino acids. The germline gives CDR1 SEHNR, CDR2 FQNEAQ (reference sequence). The DNA read from the CDR3 is TGTGCCAGCAGCCGGGCCGAGGACAGGGTCGACGAG. Translating gives CASSRAEDRVDE. The whole CDR3 protein is CASSRAEDRVDEQYF.

About this clone: The read ends 3 residues shy of where the CDR3 ends; the end is completed using the germline J gene. The rearrangement joins TRBV20-1 to TRBJ2-1; 7 bases line up with TRBD2. This CDR3 region has 18 residues. Germline lookup yields CDR1 DFQATT and CDR2 SNEGSKA (reference sequence). With V trimmed by 6 bases and J by 0 bases, 17 bases remained unmatched. The CDR3 DNA, read in part, is TGCAGTGCCAGCGGGCTAGCGGAGACAAAGAGCTCCTACAATGAG. Protein: CSASGLAETKSSYNE. The complete CDR3 protein is CSASGLAETKSSYNEQFF.

A word on this clone: One junction end disagrees with the germline gene, perhaps due to a read error. The read stops 3 residues short of the end of the CDR3; the missing end is completed from the germline J gene. This same CDR3 is encoded by further DNA sequences in the sample. The J gene is TRBJ1-3, the V gene TRBV18, with a possible D match to TRBD1 (6 bases). Germline CDR1 and CDR2: KGHSH and LQKENI. This CDR3 contains 14 residues. The CDR3 DNA, read in part, is TGTGCCAGCTCAGGGGGCCCCTCTGGAAACACA. Encoded protein: CASSGGPSGNT. The entire CDR3 is CASSGGPSGNTIYF.

Worth noting for this clone: The CDR3 end is not reached by the read, which stops 3 residues before it; the germline J gene fills it in. The chain has TRBV6-2 or TRBV6-3 and TRBJ2-1, with 16 positions matching TRBD2. Germline trimming cut 8 bases from V and 5 bases from J; bases unmatched to any gene: 6. The CDR3 totals 16 residues. Germline CDR1 is MNHEY and CDR2 is SVGEGT. The part of the CDR3 DNA that was read is TGTGCCAGCGGGAGGGGACTAGCGGGAGGGGACAATGAG. It specifies CASGRGLAGGDNE. The complete CDR3 reads CASGRGLAGGDNEQFF.

With respect to this clone: Read data end 3 residues before the CDR3 end; the end is taken from the germline J gene. V usage is TRBV30 and J usage is TRBJ1-1, with D perhaps TRBD1 (5 bases). The germline V and J ends were trimmed by 5 bases and 0 bases, with 7 bases remaining between them. This CDR3 contains 12 residues. The V gene's germline CDR1 is GTSNPN and CDR2 SVGIG (reference sequence). The sequenced part of the CDR3 DNA is TGTGCCTGGGACAGAATGAACACTGAA. Protein: CAWDRMNTE. The entire CDR3 sequence reads CAWDRMNTEAFF.

A remark on this clone: The sequenced fragment ends 3 residues before the CDR3 boundary, so the rest is inferred from the germline J gene. Within the sample, other DNA sequences also encode this same CDR3. The genes are TRBV19 and TRBJ1-1; D is undetermined. CDR1 is LNHDA, CDR2 SQIVND, per germline (reference sequence). Trimming shortened V by 6 bases and J by 5 bases, and 16 bases separated the two germline ends. The CDR3 runs to 14 residues. The CDR3 bases that were read are TGTGCCAGTAGCGCATACAGAGGAGGAACTGAA. Translation gives CASSAYRGGTE. In full, the CDR3 reads CASSAYRGGTEAFF.

In the case of this clone: Sequencing ends 3 residues short of the CDR3 end; the germline J gene provides the rest. This rearrangement joins TRBV10-1 to TRBJ2-2; D unclear. Germline V lookup: CDR1 WNHNN, CDR2 SYGVQD (reference sequence). Trimming shortened V by 8 bases and J by 5 bases, and 12 bases separated the two germline ends. The CDR3 runs to 13 residues. The part of the CDR3 DNA that was read is TGCGCCAGCGGCGAGGAAGGGACCGGGGAG. Translated, it gives CASGEEGTGE. In full, the CDR3 is CASGEEGTGELFF.

About this clone itself: The read falls 3 residues short of the CDR3 end, and the missing part is taken from the germline J gene. The chain recombines TRBV13 with TRBJ2-7, with TRBD1 identical over 8 bases. The length of the CDR3 is 15 residues. V lost 4 bases to trimming and J lost 3 bases; unmatched junction nucleotides: 8. Looked up from germline, CDR1 is PRHDT and CDR2 is FYEKMQ (reference sequence). The part of the CDR3 DNA that was read is TGTGCCAGCAGCTACAGGCAGACAGGGGACTACGAG. Encoded protein: CASSYRQTGDYE. The complete CDR3 sequence is CASSYRQTGDYEQYF. Supplemented by reference TRBV13 and TRBJ2-7, the full variable domain reads AAGVIQSPRHLIKEKRETATLKCYPIPRHDTVYWYQQGPGQDPQFLISFYEKMQSDKGSIPDRFSAQQFSDYHSELNMSSLELGDSALYFCASSYRQTGDYEQYFGPGTRLTVT.

On this clone: A junction boundary mismatches the germline segment, possibly from a read error. The read ends 3 residues shy of where the CDR3 ends; the end is completed using the germline J gene. V is TRBV2 and J is TRBJ2-1, with TRBD2 identical over 8 bases. The CDR3 length is 15 residues. Germline CDR1 is SNHLY and CDR2 is FYNNEI. The covered CDR3 bases are TGTGCCAGCAGAGAAGGGACTAGCTCCTACAATGAG. It translates to CASREGTSSYNE. From start to end, the CDR3 is CASREGTSSYNEQFF.